What follows are 30 T cell receptor beta chains derived from one specimen sequenced in a study of CD8+ T cells in alopecia areata. RNA extraction and reverse transcription yielded cDNA as sequencing template. Profiling relied on immunoSEQ multiplex PCR, and the TCRdb table lists in-frame clones only, not all of them. The data show approximately 150,000 clones, about three fifths seen once. The sequenced material came from CD4+ T cells sorted from blood. The origin of the receptors is a human donor in good health.

V and J are TRBV6-5 and TRBJ2-5; weak D call: TRBD2 (6 bases). Germline V gene lookup returns CDR1 MNHEY and CDR2 SVGAGI. The V gene lost 6 bases and the J gene lost 1 base, with 12 bases spanning the gap. The CDR3 sequence is 14 residues long. CDR3 residues: CASSSPGLQETQYF. The CDR3 DNA follows: TGTGCCAGCAGCTCACCGGGACTCCAAGAGACCCAGTACTTC.

This clone was found a few times. This sequence joins TRBV29-1 and TRBJ2-2, with 12 nucleotides matching TRBD1. Unmatched junction bases numbered 6, after V lost 5 bases and J lost 2 bases. The CDR3 extends over 16 amino acids. Germline CDR1 is SQVTM and CDR2 is ANQGSEA. This CDR3 reads CSVLGQGAFNTGELFF. Written as DNA, the CDR3 is TGCAGCGTTTTGGGACAGGGGGCCTTTAACACCGGGGAGCTGTTTTTT.

This chain connects TRBV29-1 to TRBJ1-1; D call uncertain. Germline CDR1 reads SQVTM; CDR2 reads ANQGSEA. The CDR3 spans 14 residues. V shed 7 bases and J shed 4 bases, with 19 bases lying between them. CDR3 sequence (DNA): TGCAGCGCCCGTGTCCCTCCGGGCCTCACTGAAGCTTTCTTT. Translated, it gives CSARVPPGLTEAFF.

This chain uses TRBV9 with TRBJ1-1; D gene ambiguous. Trimming stripped 0 bases from V and 3 bases from J, with 9 bases between. The germline gives CDR1 SGDLS, CDR2 YYNGEE. This CDR3 is 14 amino acids long. Here the CDR3 DNA reads TGTGCCAGCAGCGTAGACAGTTTTGACACTGAAGCTTTCTTT. Its translation is CASSVDSFDTEAFF.

The chain links TRBV5-1 to TRBJ2-2, with D uncertain. The CDR3 has 13 residues. The germline gives CDR1 SGHRS, CDR2 YFSETQ. Trimming removed 0 bases at V and 5 bases at J, with 5 bases between. CDR3 amino acids: CASSLVGTGELFF. As DNA, the CDR3 is TGCGCCAGCAGCTTGGTCGGGACCGGGGAGCTGTTTTTT. The full variable domain, completed using reference TRBV5-1 and TRBJ2-2, is KAGVTQTPRYLIKTRGQQVTLSCSPISGHRSVSWYQQTPGQGLQFLFEYFSETQRNKGNFPGRFSGRQFSNSRSEMNVSTLELGDSALYLCASSLVGTGELFFGEGSRLTVL.

V is TRBV18 and J is TRBJ2-5; D remains unclear. V gave up 2 bases and J gave up 5 bases, with 12 bases separating them. The germline CDR1 and CDR2 sequences are KGHSH and LQKENI. The CDR3 is 14 residues long. The CDR3 DNA reads TGTGCCAGCTCACCAGTCCCAGGTATCGAGACCCAGTACTTC. Translation: CASSPVPGIETQYF.

The rearrangement links TRBV4-1 to TRBJ2-2; D remains unclear. V lost 3 bases and J 5 bases, leaving 10 bases between the germline ends. The germline gives CDR1 MGHRA, CDR2 YSYEKL. The CDR3 has 14 residues. CDR3 sequence: CASSHPVGTGELFF. The CDR3 nucleotides are TGCGCCAGCAGCCATCCAGTAGGGACCGGGGAGCTGTTTTTT.

The V gene is TRBV9, the J gene TRBJ1-2; D is unclear. CDR3 length: 11 amino acids. V was clipped by 3 bases and J by 6 bases, with 6 bases between them. Germline CDR1 and CDR2: SGDLS and YYNGEE. The CDR3 protein is CASSALDGYTF. CDR3 nucleotides: TGTGCCAGCAGCGCTTTGGATGGCTACACCTTC.

This clone was detected a few times. This chain links TRBV25-1 with TRBJ1-1, with D possibly TRBD1 on 5 matching bases. V was trimmed by 2 bases and J by 14 bases, leaving 12 bases between them. Germline CDR1 reads MGHDK; CDR2 reads SYGVNS. The CDR3 is 11 amino acids. The CDR3 nucleotides are TGTGCCAGCAGTGAACAGGGAAAAACGTTCTTT. Its translation: CASSEQGKTFF.

This clone was picked up many times. The chain carries TRBV19 and TRBJ2-1; 7 nucleotides line up with TRBD2. The germline CDR1 and CDR2 sequences are LNHDA and SQIVND (reference sequence). V lost 4 bases, J lost 0 bases, and 6 bases stayed unmatched. The CDR3 has 16 amino acids. CDR3 DNA sequence: TGTGCCAGTAGTAAATCAGCGGGACGCTCCTACAATGAGCAGTTCTTC. It translates to CASSKSAGRSYNEQFF. Variable domain in full (rest from reference TRBV19 and TRBJ2-1): DGGITQSPKYLFRKEGQNVTLSCEQNLNHDAMYWYRQDPGQGLRLIYYSQIVNDFQKGDIAEGYSVSREKKESFPLTVTSAQKNPTAFYLCASSKSAGRSYNEQFFGPGTRLTVL.

The genes are TRBV5-4 and TRBJ2-5, with unresolved D. Trimming stripped 0 bases from V and 2 bases from J, with 11 bases between. This CDR3 has 15 residues. The germline CDR1 and CDR2 sequences are SGHNT and YYREEE (reference sequence). As DNA, the CDR3 is TGTGCCAGCAGCTTGGAAACAGCAAAGCAAGAGACCCAGTACTTC. Its protein product is CASSLETAKQETQYF.

The CDR3 sequence: CASNQRAYDQETQYF. DNA of the CDR3: TGTGCCAGCAACCAACGGGCCTACGACCAAGAGACCCAGTACTTC. The rearrangement joins TRBV5-4 to TRBJ2-5; D is unclear. This CDR3 spans 15 amino acids. The V end lost 6 bases, the J end lost 0 bases, and 15 bases lay between the germline ends. Germline CDR1 is SGHNT and CDR2 is YYREEE (reference sequence).

A few counts support this clone. V and J are TRBV6-1 and TRBJ2-2; 8 bases align to TRBD1. Germline loops: CDR1 MNHNS, CDR2 SASEGT. This CDR3 has 15 residues. With V trimmed by 3 bases and J by 4 bases, 4 bases remained unmatched. The CDR3 sequence: CASSEQGASTGELFF. The CDR3 DNA reads TGTGCCAGCAGTGAGCAGGGGGCAAGCACCGGGGAGCTGTTTTTT.

The V and J genes are TRBV7-9 and TRBJ2-2; D call uncertain. Deletions cut 1 base from V and 5 bases from J, with 11 bases between. This CDR3 has 15 residues. Per the germline V gene, CDR1 is SEHNR and CDR2 is FQNEAQ (reference sequence). CDR3 in DNA: TGTGCCAGCAGCTTAGTGGGCGAGTGGACCGGGGAGCTGTTTTTT. Translation gives CASSLVGEWTGELFF.

The chain couples TRBV29-1 to TRBJ2-3, with 7 bases matching TRBD2. There are 11 residues in the CDR3. Trimming took 6 bases from V and 5 from J; bases not matched to a gene: 2. Germline V gene lookup returns CDR1 SQVTM and CDR2 ANQGSEA. The CDR3 here is CSVTGGDTQYF. Here the CDR3 DNA reads TGCAGCGTAACGGGAGGAGATACGCAGTATTTT.

The chain couples TRBV5-1 to TRBJ1-5; D not resolved. Germline CDR1 SGHRS, CDR2 YFSETQ. The CDR3 sequence is 13 residues long. V was clipped by 0 bases and J by 9 bases, with 10 bases between them. The CDR3 is CASSLVPDRPQHF. The CDR3 DNA is TGCGCCAGCAGCTTGGTCCCCGACCGGCCCCAGCATTTT.

This sequence joins TRBV2 and TRBJ2-7, with D uncertain. Germline V gene data show CDR1 as SNHLY and CDR2 as FYNNEI. Deletions cut 7 bases from V and 3 bases from J, with 7 bases between. CDR3 size: 11 residues. CDR3 in amino acids: CASTSVYEQYF. Here the CDR3 DNA reads TGTGCCAGCACATCCGTCTACGAGCAGTACTTC.

This clone has only a few counts. The rearrangement joins TRBV28 to TRBJ2-7; TRBD1 matches 8 bases. The CDR3 is 11 residues long. Germline CDR1 reads MDHEN; CDR2 reads SYDVKM. With V trimmed by 4 bases and J by 12 bases, 5 bases remained unmatched. CDR3 sequence reads: CASSSSGGRYF. The CDR3 DNA follows: TGTGCCAGCAGTTCCTCAGGGGGCAGGTACTTC.

The sample holds a few counts of this clone. The V call is TRBV4-1, the J call TRBJ2-1; D ambiguous. Trimming left V 1 base short and J 10 bases short, with 8 bases between. Germline loops: CDR1 MGHRA, CDR2 YSYEKL. The CDR3 covers 12 residues. This chain's CDR3 is CASSQGPEEQFF. The CDR3 DNA is TGCGCCAGCAGCCAAGGGCCAGAAGAGCAGTTCTTC.

The gene calls are TRBV29-1 and TRBJ2-3; D gene ambiguous. Germline V lookup: CDR1 SQVTM, CDR2 ANQGSEA. Trimming removed 1 base at V and 3 bases at J, with 14 bases between. This CDR3 spans 15 amino acids. The CDR3 DNA sequence: TGCAGCGTTGAAGTAGTGAAAGGGTGGACAGATACGCAGTATTTT. It translates to CSVEVVKGWTDTQYF.

This clone was detected only a few times. The CDR3 region has the DNA TGCGCCAGCAGCTTGGCCCTAGCGGGATATGGGGCCAACGTCCTGACTTTC. Translated: CASSLALAGYGANVLTF. J is TRBJ2-6 and V is TRBV5-1; TRBD2 matches 9 bases. This CDR3 is 17 amino acids long. V shed 0 bases and J 3 bases; nucleotides not matched to a gene: 4. In germline, CDR1 is SGHRS, CDR2 YFSETQ.

The chain has TRBV30 and TRBJ2-5; D gene uncertain. The CDR3 sequence is 15 residues long. Per germline, CDR1 GTSNPN and CDR2 SVGIG (reference sequence). Trimming stripped 3 bases from V and 1 base from J, with 15 bases between. DNA of the CDR3: TGTGCCTGGAGACCCAATCCACGGCCCCAAGAGACCCAGTACTTC. Amino acid sequence: CAWRPNPRPQETQYF.

This clone has only a few counts. This chain uses TRBV29-1 with TRBJ2-3; unclear D gene. Trimming took 0 bases from V and 5 from J, leaving 6 bases between them. The CDR3 contains 12 residues. Germline loops: CDR1 SQVTM, CDR2 ANQGSEA. The DNA of the CDR3 is TGCAGCGTTGAAGAGACGAGAGATACGCAGTATTTT. Translated, it gives CSVEETRDTQYF.

This clone was counted a few times. This CDR3 is also generated by other DNA sequences in the sample. The V and J genes are TRBV19 and TRBJ2-3; D gene uncertain. CDR1 LNHDA and CDR2 SQIVND come from the germline V gene (reference sequence). This CDR3 comprises 11 residues. Trimming shortened V by 3 bases and J by 6 bases, and 4 bases separated the two germline ends. CDR3 amino acids: CASSILDTQYF. The CDR3 nucleotides are TGTGCCAGTAGTATTTTGGATACGCAGTATTTT.

This clone was seen just once. The J gene is TRBJ2-5, the V gene TRBV11-2, with D uncertain. Looked up from germline, CDR1 is SGHAT and CDR2 is FQNNGV. CDR3 length: 11 residues. Trimming pared 5 bases from V and 7 bases from J, leaving 8 bases between. The CDR3 is CASSLSWTQYF. The CDR3 nucleotides read TGTGCCAGCAGCCTAAGCTGGACCCAGTACTTC.

CDR3 loop: CASSVRVNQPQHF. DNA of the CDR3: TGTGCCAGCAGTGTTCGGGTTAATCAGCCCCAGCATTTT. The chain couples TRBV6-4 to TRBJ1-5; no firm D call. V shed 4 bases and J shed 4 bases, with 8 bases lying between them. Germline V CDR1 and CDR2: MRHNA, SNTAGT. The CDR3 has 13 residues.

The CDR3 here is CASQNTRGGEKLFF. CDR3 nucleotide sequence: TGTGCCAGCCAAAACACCAGGGGAGGAGAAAAACTGTTTTTT. V and J are TRBV6-5 and TRBJ1-4, with D maybe TRBD1 (6 bases). The germline CDR1 and CDR2 sequences are MNHEY and SVGAGI. Trimming pared 8 bases from V and 8 bases from J, leaving 18 bases between. The CDR3 is made up of 14 amino acids.

The chain carries TRBV29-1 and TRBJ1-2, with D possibly TRBD1 on 6 matching bases. The germline V gene has CDR1 SQVTM and CDR2 ANQGSEA. The CDR3 totals 11 residues. V was clipped by 6 bases and J by 7 bases, with 12 bases between them. The CDR3 region is CSVQGEGGYTF. The CDR3 bases are TGCAGCGTACAGGGTGAGGGTGGCTACACCTTC.

J is TRBJ2-1 and V is TRBV30, with D tentatively TRBD1 or TRBD2 (5 bases each). Between the trimmed V and J ends, which lost 4 bases and 6 bases, there was a span of 7 bases. Germline V lookup: CDR1 GTSNPN, CDR2 SVGIG (reference sequence). This CDR3 has 11 amino acids. CDR3 DNA: TGTGCCTGGATCGGGGCCAATGAGCAGTTCTTC. Amino acids: CAWIGANEQFF.

This clone was seen more than once but under ten times. The rearrangement joins TRBV7-9 to TRBJ1-2; tentative D call: TRBD1 (5 bases). V gave up 5 bases and J gave up 7 bases, with 17 bases separating them. CDR1 and CDR2 from the germline V gene are SEHNR and FQNEAQ (reference sequence). This CDR3 has 14 amino acids. This CDR3 reads CASSNPTAMSGYTF. The CDR3 DNA reads TGTGCCAGCAGCAACCCGACAGCAATGAGTGGCTACACCTTC.